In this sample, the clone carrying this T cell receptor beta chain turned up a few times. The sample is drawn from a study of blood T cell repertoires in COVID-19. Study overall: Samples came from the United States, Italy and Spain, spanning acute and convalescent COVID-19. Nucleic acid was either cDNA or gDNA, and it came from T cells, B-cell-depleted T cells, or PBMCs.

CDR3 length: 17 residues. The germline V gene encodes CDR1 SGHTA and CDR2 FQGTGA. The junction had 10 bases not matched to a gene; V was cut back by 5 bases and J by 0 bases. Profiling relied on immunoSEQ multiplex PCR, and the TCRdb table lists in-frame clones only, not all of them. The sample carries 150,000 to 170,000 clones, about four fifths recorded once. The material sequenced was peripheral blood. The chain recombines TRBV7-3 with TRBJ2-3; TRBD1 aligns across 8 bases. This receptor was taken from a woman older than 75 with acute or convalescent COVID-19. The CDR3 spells CASSLLDRGSSTDTQYF. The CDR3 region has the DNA TGTGCCAGCAGCCTCCTCGACAGGGGCTCGAGCACAGATACGCAGTATTTT.